This T cell receptor beta chain was identified during a study of T cell responses to AZD1222 COVID-19 vaccine. Trimming removed 5 bases from V and 10 bases from J, with 18 bases in between. Germline-derived CDR1 and CDR2 are SNHLY and FYNNEI. This CDR3 spans 14 amino acids. Generated by immunoSEQ multiplex PCR, the TCRdb table keeps only in-frame clones and is missing some. The sample has about 76,000 clones, about 80% seen once. Notes on this clone: Its specificity is unknown.

Study-wide points: Donors were largely white British and mainly female; clonal diversity was possibly underestimated. Spike-specific TCR breadth and depth rose after two AZD1222 doses.

Source: peripheral blood, taken 28 days after the second dose of the MenACWY control vaccine. The J gene is TRBJ2-1, the V gene TRBV2; D uncertain. The sequence derives from an adult who received the MenACWY meningococcal vaccine as a control. Here the CDR3 DNA reads TGTGCCAGCAGTATCCGGGCCTCGAACGAGGAGCAGTTCTTC. Protein: CASSIRASNEEQFF.